This TCR beta chain was recovered during a study of naive and memory T cell subsets. Study-level findings and limits: Gini index rose across naive, CM, EM and EMRA in CD4 and CD8. Especially in CD8 cells, naive repertoires contained a few larger clonotypes, possibly CD45RA-re-expressing memory cells.

Both TRBC1 and TRBC2 were covered by a beta constant-region primer of two equimolar oligonucleotides. Nested alpha and beta constant-region primers with the SP2 primer drove four PCR rounds on ligated cDNA. An oligonucleotide with the SP2 primer and a 12-nucleotide UMI was ligated to the cDNA 3' end. TCRdb redid the calling of the UMI-ligation and nested PCR reads with MiXCR, one entry per CDR3 protein. The sample contains 150,000 or so distinct CDR3 sequences, roughly 23% of which appear only once. Of note for this clonotype: Antigen specificity is unknown.

After removal of 6 bases from V and 1 base from J, the junction contained 5 bases not matched to a gene. Germline V gene lookup returns CDR1 SEHNR and CDR2 FQNEAQ (reference sequence). This CDR3 spans 14 amino acids. Cells stained for CD3, CD4, CD8, CD45RA, CD27 and viability were sorted into four CD45RA/CD27 subsets. This TCR was sampled from a human donor in good health. The chain uses TRBV7-9 and TRBJ1-1; 7 nucleotides match TRBD1. Sequenced: naive CD4+ T cells from blood. CDR3 sequence reads: CASRTTGRNTEAFF. The CDR3 DNA is TGTGCCAGCAGAACGACAGGGAGGAACACTGAAGCTTTCTTT.